This passage covers 2 T cell receptor beta chains from one sample sequenced in a study of blood T cell repertoires in COVID-19 (dated by TCRdb to the early 2020s). Library prep was done by the immunoSEQ multiplex PCR assay. Here the immuneACCESS table is served through TCRdb, limited to in-frame sequences with V and J called. Missing clones are a known gap in these copies; in checked studies unresolved V genes cover under half, and the rest lacks a known reason. The sample data list 300,000 to 450,000 clones, and about 90% of these were observed just once. Of the sample, roughly 2% falls within the top ten clones. The sample taken for sequencing was PBMCs or T cells enriched from blood (not recorded which). Receptors were obtained from a man between 35 and 55 years old in a cohort exposed to, infected with or recovered from COVID-19 (not recorded which).

This sequence joins TRBV6-2 or TRBV6-3 and TRBJ2-3, with TRBD2 as a possible D gene (6 bases). Trimming left V 4 bases short and J 4 bases short, with 6 bases between. The CDR3 contains 12 residues. Germline V gene lookup returns CDR1 MNHEY and CDR2 SVGEGT. CDR3 sequence reads: CASSWGADTQYF. As DNA, the CDR3 is TGTGCCAGCAGTTGGGGGGCAGATACGCAGTATTTT.

V gene TRBV21-1 combines with J gene TRBJ2-1; the D call in the table, TRBD2, was not verified against the DNA. TRBV21-1 is classified as a pseudogene. The CDR3 contains 15 residues. The CDR3 here is CASSKAASGSHEQFF. The CDR3 region has the DNA TGTGCCAGCAGCAAAGCAGCTAGCGGGAGCCATGAGCAGTTCTTC.